Sequencing of this T cell receptor beta chain was carried out in a study of blood T cell repertoires in COVID-19. Turning to the study itself: Sites across the United States, Italy and Spain contributed samples from acute and convalescent COVID-19. PBMCs, B-cell-depleted T cells, or T cells provided the cDNA or gDNA that made up the material.

Germline V lookup: CDR1 KGHSH, CDR2 LQKENI. The V segment lost 1 base and the J segment 5 bases; nucleotides outside the gene matches: 4. This CDR3 has 15 amino acids. As processed by the authors: Reference gene primer amplification yielded estimated nucleated cell counts. Data came from immunoSEQ multiplex PCR; TCRdb stores just in-frame clones and leaves some out. From that table come the V and J calls and clone size; the DNA was used to work out D and trimming. The data show hundreds of thousands of clones, with roughly 86% seen just once and about 2% held by the top ten. The sequencing sample was made of peripheral blood. The TCR sequence derives from a woman aged 60-70 years with COVID-19, enrolled during active disease. The V gene is TRBV18, the J gene TRBJ2-5; the match to TRBD2 covers 10 bases. The CDR3: CASSPLAGGSETQYF. The CDR3 bases are TGTGCCAGCTCACCACTAGCGGGGGGATCGGAGACCCAGTACTTC.